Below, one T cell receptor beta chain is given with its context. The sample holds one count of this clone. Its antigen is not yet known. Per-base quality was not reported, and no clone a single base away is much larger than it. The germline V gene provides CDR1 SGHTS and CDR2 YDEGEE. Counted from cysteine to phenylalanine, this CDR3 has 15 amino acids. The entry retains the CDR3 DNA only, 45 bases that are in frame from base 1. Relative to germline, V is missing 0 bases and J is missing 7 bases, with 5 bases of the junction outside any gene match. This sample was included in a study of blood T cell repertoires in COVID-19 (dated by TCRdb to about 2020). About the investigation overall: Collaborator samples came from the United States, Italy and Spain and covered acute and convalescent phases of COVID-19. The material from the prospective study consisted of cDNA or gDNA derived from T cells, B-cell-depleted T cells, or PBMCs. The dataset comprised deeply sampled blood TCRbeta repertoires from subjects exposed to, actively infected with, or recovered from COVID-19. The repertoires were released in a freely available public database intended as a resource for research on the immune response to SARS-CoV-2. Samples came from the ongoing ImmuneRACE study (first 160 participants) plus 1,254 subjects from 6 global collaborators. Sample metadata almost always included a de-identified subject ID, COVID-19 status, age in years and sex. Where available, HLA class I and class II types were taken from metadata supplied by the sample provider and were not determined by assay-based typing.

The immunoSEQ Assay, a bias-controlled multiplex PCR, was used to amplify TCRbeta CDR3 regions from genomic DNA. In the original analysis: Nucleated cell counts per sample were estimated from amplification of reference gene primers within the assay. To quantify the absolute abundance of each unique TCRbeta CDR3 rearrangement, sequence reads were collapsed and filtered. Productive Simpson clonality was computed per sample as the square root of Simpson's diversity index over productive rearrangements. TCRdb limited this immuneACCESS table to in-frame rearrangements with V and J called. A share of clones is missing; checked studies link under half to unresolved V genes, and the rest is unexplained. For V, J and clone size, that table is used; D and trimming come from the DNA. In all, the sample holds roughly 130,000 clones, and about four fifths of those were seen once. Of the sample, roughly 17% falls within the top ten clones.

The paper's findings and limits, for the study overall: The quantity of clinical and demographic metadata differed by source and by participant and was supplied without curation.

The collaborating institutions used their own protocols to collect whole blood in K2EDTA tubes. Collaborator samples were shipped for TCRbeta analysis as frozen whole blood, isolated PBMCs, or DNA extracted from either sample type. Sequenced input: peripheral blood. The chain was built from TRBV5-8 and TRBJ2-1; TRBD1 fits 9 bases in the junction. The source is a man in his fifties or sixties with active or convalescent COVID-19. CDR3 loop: CASSLGQGGRNEQFF. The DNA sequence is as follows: TGTGCCAGCAGCTTGGGACAGGGGGGCAGGAATGAGCAGTTCTTC.